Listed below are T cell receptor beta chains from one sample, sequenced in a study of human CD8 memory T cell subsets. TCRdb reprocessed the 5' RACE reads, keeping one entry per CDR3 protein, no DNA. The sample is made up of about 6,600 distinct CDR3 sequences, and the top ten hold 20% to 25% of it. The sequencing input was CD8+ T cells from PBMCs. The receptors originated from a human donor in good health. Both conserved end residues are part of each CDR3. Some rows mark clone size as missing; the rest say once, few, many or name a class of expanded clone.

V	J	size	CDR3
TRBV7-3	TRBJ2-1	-	CASSLTGPNEQFF
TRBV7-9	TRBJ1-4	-	CASSLPGTGVEKLFF
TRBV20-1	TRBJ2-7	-	CSARGLAGVASYEQYF
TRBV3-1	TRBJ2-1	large	CASSQEGENAYNEQFF
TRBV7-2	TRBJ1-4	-	CASGRASNEKLFF
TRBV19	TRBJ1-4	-	CASSITATNEKLFF
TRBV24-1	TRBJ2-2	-	CATSELANTGELFF
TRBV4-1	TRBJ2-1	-	CASSRQRGEQFF
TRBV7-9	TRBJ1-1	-	CASSTGQGAFF
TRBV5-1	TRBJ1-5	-	CASSFDGGFNQPQHF
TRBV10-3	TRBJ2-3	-	CAILGTTTDTQYF
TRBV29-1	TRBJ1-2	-	CSVVTEDYGYTF
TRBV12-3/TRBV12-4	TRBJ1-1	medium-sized	CAAGQGAPGDTEAFF
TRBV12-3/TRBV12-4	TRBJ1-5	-	CASSFGQSNQPQHF
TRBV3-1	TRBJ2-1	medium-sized	CASSPTSNEQFF
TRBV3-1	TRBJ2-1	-	CASSQTGGPYNEQFF
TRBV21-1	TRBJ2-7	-	CASSLRPHEQYF
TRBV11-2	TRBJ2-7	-	CASSSSLGGNYEQYF
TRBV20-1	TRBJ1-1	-	CSARDPFSRQGHPFREAFF